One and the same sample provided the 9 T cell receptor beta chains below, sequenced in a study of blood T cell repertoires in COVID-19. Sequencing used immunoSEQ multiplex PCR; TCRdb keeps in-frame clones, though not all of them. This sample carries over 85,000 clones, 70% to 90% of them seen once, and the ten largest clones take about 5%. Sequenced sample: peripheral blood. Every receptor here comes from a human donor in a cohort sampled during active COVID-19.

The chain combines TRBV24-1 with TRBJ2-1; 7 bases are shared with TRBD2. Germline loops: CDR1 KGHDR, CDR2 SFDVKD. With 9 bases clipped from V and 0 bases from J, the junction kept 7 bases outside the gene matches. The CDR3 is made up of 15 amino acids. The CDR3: CATQGGQGSYNEQFF. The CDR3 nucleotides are TGTGCCACCCAGGGAGGGCAGGGCTCCTACAATGAGCAGTTCTTC.

In DNA, the CDR3 is TGCAGAGCCGCGTCGGGCAATGAGCAGTTCTTC. Translation gives CRAASGNEQFF. The rearrangement uses TRBV20-1 and TRBJ2-1; D unresolved. The CDR3 length is 11 residues. The germline V gene has CDR1 DFQATT and CDR2 SNEGSKA (reference sequence).

In nucleotides, the CDR3 is TGTGCCAGCAGTTCAGGGCCCTACGAGCAGTACTTC. This encodes CASSSGPYEQYF. The chain has TRBV27 and TRBJ2-7; a weak D match, TRBD1 (5 bases). V was trimmed by 4 bases and J by 2 bases, leaving 6 bases between them. The CDR3 loop spans 12 amino acids. Germline values: CDR1 MNHEY, CDR2 SMNVEV (reference sequence).

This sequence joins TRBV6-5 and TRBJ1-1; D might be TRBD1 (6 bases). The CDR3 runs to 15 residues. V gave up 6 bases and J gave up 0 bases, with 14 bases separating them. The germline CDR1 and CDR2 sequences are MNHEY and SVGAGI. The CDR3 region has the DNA TGTGCCAGCAGCCGTCACAGGGACATGAACACTGAAGCTTTCTTT. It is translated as CASSRHRDMNTEAFF.

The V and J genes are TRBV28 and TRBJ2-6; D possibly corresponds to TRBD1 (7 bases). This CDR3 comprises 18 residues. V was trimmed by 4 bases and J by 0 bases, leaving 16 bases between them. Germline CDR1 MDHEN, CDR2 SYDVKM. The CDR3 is CASSSGGPQSSGANVLTF. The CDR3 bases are TGTGCCAGCAGTTCAGGGGGGCCTCAGAGCTCTGGGGCCAACGTCCTGACTTTC. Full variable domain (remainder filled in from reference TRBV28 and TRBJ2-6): DVKVTQSSRYLVKRTGEKVFLECVQDMDHENMFWYRQDPGLGLRLIYFSYDVKMKEKGDIPEGYSVSREKKERFSLILESASTNQTSMYLCASSSGGPQSSGANVLTFGAGSRLTVL.

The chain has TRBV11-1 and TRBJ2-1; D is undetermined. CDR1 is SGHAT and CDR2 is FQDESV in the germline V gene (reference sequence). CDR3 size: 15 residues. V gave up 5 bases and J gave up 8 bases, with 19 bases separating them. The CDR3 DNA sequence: TGTGCCAGCAGCGGTGTGGGCCTCAGGCATCATGAGCAGTTCTTC. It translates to CASSGVGLRHHEQFF.

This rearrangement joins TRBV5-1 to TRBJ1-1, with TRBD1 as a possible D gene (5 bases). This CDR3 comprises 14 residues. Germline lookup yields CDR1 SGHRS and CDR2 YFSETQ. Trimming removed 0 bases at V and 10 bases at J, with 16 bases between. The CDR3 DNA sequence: TGCGCCAGCAGCTTGGAAGCAGGGACTGACGGAGCTTTCTTT. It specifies CASSLEAGTDGAFF.

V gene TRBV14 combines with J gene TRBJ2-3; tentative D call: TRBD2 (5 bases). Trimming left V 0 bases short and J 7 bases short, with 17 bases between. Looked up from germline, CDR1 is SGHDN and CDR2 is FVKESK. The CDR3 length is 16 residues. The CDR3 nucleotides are TGTGCCAGCAGCCAAGATTCCAGCCCCCGGGGTAATACGCAGTATTTT. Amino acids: CASSQDSSPRGNTQYF. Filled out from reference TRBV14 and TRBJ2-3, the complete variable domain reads EAGVTQFPSHSVIEKGQTVTLRCDPISGHDNLYWYRRVMGKEIKFLLHFVKESKQDESGMPNNRFLAERTGGTYSTLKVQPAELEDSGVYFCASSQDSSPRGNTQYFGPGTRLTVL.

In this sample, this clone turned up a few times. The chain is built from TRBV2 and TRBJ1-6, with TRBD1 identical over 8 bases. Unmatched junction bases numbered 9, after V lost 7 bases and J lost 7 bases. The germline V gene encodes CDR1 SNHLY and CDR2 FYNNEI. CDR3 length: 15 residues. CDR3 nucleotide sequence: TGTGCCAGCAATCGGCAGGGGGCTAGAAATTCACCCCTCCACTTT. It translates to CASNRQGARNSPLHF.